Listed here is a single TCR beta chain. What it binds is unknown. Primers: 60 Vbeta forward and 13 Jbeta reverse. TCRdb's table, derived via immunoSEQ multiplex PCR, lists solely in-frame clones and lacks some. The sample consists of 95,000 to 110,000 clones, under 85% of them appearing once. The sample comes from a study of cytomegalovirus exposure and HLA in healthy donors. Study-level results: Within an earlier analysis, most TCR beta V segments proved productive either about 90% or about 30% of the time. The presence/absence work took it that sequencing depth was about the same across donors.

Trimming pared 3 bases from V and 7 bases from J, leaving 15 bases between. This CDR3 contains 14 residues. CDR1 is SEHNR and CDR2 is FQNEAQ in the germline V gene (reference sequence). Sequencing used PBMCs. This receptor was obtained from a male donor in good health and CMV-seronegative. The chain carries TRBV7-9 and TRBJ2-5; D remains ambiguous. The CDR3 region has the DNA TGTGCCAGCAGCTTCCCTTCCGGCACGGGGACCCAGTACTTC. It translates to CASSFPSGTGTQYF.